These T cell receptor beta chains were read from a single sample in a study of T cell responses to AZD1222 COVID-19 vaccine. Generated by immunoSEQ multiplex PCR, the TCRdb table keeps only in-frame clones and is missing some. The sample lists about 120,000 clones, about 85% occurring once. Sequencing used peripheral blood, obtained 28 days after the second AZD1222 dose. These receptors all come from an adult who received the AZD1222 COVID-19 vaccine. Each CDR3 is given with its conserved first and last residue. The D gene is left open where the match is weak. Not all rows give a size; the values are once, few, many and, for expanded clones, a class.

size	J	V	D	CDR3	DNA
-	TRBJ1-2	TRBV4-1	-	CASSQDVTGATYGYTF	TGCGCCAGCAGCCAAGATGTCACTGGGGCCACCTATGGCTACACCTTC
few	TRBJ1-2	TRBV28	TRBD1	CASTPTGEKYGYTF	TGTGCCAGCACGCCAACAGGGGAAAAATATGGCTACACCTTC
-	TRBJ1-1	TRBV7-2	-	CASTLAAGPMNTEAFF	TGTGCCAGCACCCTGGCGGCAGGCCCTATGAACACTGAAGCTTTCTTT
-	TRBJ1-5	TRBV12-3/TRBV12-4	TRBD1	CASSPDRGGQHF	TGTGCCAGCAGTCCTGACAGGGGTGGTCAGCATTTT
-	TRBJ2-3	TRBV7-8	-	CASSTTDTQYF	TGTGCCAGCAGCACGACGGATACGCAGTATTTT
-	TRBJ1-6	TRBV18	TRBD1	CASSTGTGGPSPLHF	TGTGCCAGCTCAACTGGGACAGGGGGCCCCTCACCCCTCCACTTT
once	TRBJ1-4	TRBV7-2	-	CASSKGAAANEKLFF	TGTGCCAGCTCAAAAGGCGCCGCAGCTAATGAAAAACTGTTTTTT
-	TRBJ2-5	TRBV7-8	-	CAIILWTGGLPETQYF	TGTGCCATCATCTTATGGACCGGGGGCCTCCCAGAGACCCAGTACTTC
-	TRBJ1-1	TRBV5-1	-	CASSSLQGRMNTEAFF	TGCGCCAGCAGCTCACTACAGGGTAGGATGAACACTGAAGCTTTCTTT
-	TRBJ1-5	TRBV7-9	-	CASSSAGGSQPQHF	TGTGCCAGCAGCTCCGCTGGGGGAAGCCAGCCCCAGCATTTT
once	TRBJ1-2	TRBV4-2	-	CASRGFGTLYGYTF	TGTGCCAGCAGGGGGTTCGGGACGCTGTATGGCTACACCTTC
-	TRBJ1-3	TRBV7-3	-	CASSVLGASGNTIYF	TGTGCCAGCAGCGTCCTAGGGGCCTCTGGAAACACCATATATTTT
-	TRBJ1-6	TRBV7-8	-	CASSLGVQGNSPLHF	TGTGCCAGCAGCTTAGGGGTACAGGGAAATTCACCCCTCCACTTT
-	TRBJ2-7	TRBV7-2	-	CASSSDPLYEQYF	TGTGCCAGCAGCTCGGATCCCCTCTACGAGCAGTACTTC
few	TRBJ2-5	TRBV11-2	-	CASSHSRVYQETQYF	TGTGCCAGCAGCCATAGCAGGGTGTACCAAGAGACCCAGTACTTC
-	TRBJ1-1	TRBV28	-	CAVGRFEAFF	TGTGCCGTCGGTAGGTTTGAAGCTTTCTTT
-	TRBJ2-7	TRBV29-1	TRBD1	CSVEGFRDRNYEQYF	TGCAGCGTTGAAGGATTCCGGGACAGAAACTACGAGCAGTACTTC
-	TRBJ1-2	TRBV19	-	CATATTGTYGYTF	TGTGCCACCGCAACTACAGGTACCTATGGCTACACCTTC
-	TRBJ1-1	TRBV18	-	CASSAGGGLEAFF	TGTGCCAGCTCAGCCGGGGGCGGTCTTGAAGCTTTCTTT
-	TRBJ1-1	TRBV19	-	CASSIGFLGTEAFF	TGTGCCAGTAGTATAGGGTTCTTAGGAACTGAAGCTTTCTTT
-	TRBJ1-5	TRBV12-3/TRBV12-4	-	CASSFGENQPQHF	TGTGCCAGCAGTTTTGGGGAGAATCAGCCCCAGCATTTT
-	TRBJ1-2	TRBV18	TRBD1	CASSPLGVGQGFFGYTF	TGTGCCAGCTCACCCCTAGGCGTAGGACAGGGGTTCTTTGGCTACACCTTC
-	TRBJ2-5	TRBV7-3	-	CASSFQGSKETQYF	TGTGCCAGCAGCTTCCAGGGGAGCAAAGAGACCCAGTACTTC
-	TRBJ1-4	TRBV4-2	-	CASSQGGYNEKLFF	TGTGCCAGCAGCCAAGGCGGGTATAATGAAAAACTGTTTTTT
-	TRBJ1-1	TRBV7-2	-	CASSLGVSVGTEAFF	TGTGCCAGCAGCTTAGGGGTATCGGTTGGCACTGAAGCTTTCTTT